One T cell receptor beta chain is described in this entry. The antigen remains unidentified. Reverse transcribing all isolated RNA meant expressed TCRB transcripts were sequenced. Sequencing was performed with immunoSEQ multiplex PCR; in TCRdb, only in-frame clones are kept and a portion is missing. The sample consists of hundreds of thousands of clones, roughly an eighth of them appearing once. The data stem from a study of beta chain features in type 1 diabetes. Findings of the study overall: Cells that show high TCR expression could be over-represented by cDNA sequencing. Type 1 diabetes patients had TCRB CDR3s that were shorter (moderately but significantly so) in all four CD4+ subsets.

Trimming at V came to 7 bases and at J to 7 bases, leaving 21 bases not matched to a gene. The CDR3 extends over 17 amino acids. In germline, CDR1 is GTSNPN, CDR2 SVGIG (reference sequence). This sequence originates from a man between 18 and 29 years old with type 1 diabetes. Sequences were obtained from naive CD4+ T cells from blood. The chain combines TRBV30 with TRBJ1-1, with TRBD1 matching over 10 bases. CDR3 region: CASPMEGGDRGRSEAFF. The CDR3 bases are TGTGCCTCGCCCATGGAGGGGGGGGACAGGGGAAGGAGTGAAGCTTTCTTT.